Below, 11 T cell receptor beta chains from the same sample are listed, as sequenced in a study of cytomegalovirus exposure and HLA in healthy donors. The PCR employed 60 Vbeta primers together with 13 Jbeta primers. Libraries were prepared by immunoSEQ multiplex PCR; TCRdb keeps only in-frame clonotypes and omits some of them. The table records fewer than 130,000 clones, over 60% of them present only once. Sequencing was performed on PBMCs. All receptors derive from a woman aged 30 to 39 in good health and CMV-seronegative.

This chain uses TRBV30 with TRBJ2-7; the match to TRBD1 covers 7 bases. The CDR3 length is 14 residues. CDR1 and CDR2 from the germline V gene are GTSNPN and SVGIG (reference sequence). V lost 2 bases, J lost 3 bases, and 7 bases stayed unmatched. CDR3 protein: CAWSTTGALYEQYF. CDR3 coding DNA: TGTGCCTGGAGTACCACAGGGGCCCTCTACGAGCAGTACTTC.

This chain uses TRBV28 with TRBJ1-2, with D possibly matching TRBD1 (6 bases). V shed 6 bases and J shed 8 bases, with 16 bases lying between them. CDR1 MDHEN and CDR2 SYDVKM come from the germline V gene. The CDR3 runs to 13 residues. CDR3 residues: CASSKDSPLGYTF. CDR3 in DNA: TGTGCCAGCAGCAAGGACAGTCCTTTGGGCTACACCTTC.

This clone has a single count. The rearrangement links TRBV28 to TRBJ2-7; possible D gene TRBD1, 6 bases. The CDR3 covers 15 residues. The V and J ends lost 6 bases and 3 bases respectively, with 18 bases between them. Germline assignment: CDR1 MDHEN and CDR2 SYDVKM. As DNA, the CDR3 is TGTGCCAGCAGATACAACAGGGAAATCGGCTACGAGCAGTACTTC. Translated, it gives CASRYNREIGYEQYF.

Of note for this clone: Compared with germline, one end of the junction differs, possibly owing to a read error. This chain connects TRBV10-3 to TRBJ2-2; no clear D. Germline V gene sequence: CDR1 ENHRY, CDR2 SYGVKD. This CDR3 has 15 amino acids. The CDR3, as DNA: TGTGCCGTCAGTGAGTCAGGAGCGAACACCGGGGAGCTGTTTTTT. It codes for CAVSESGANTGELFF.

The rearrangement uses TRBV7-9 and TRBJ2-2; no definite D call. This CDR3 is built from 14 residues. Trimming stripped 1 base from V and 7 bases from J, with 10 bases between. Germline V gene sequence: CDR1 SEHNR, CDR2 FQNEAQ (reference sequence). The chain's CDR3 is CASSLGRGNGELFF. CDR3 nucleotide sequence: TGTGCCAGCAGCTTAGGGAGAGGCAACGGGGAGCTGTTTTTT. Drawing the rest from reference TRBV7-9 and TRBJ2-2, the complete variable domain is DTGVSQNPRHKITKRGQNVTFRCDPISEHNRLYWYRQTLGQGPEFLTYFQNEAQLEKSRLLSDRFSAERPKGSFSTLEIQRTEQGDSAMYLCASSLGRGNGELFFGEGSRLTVL.

The J gene is TRBJ2-3, the V gene TRBV30; D is perhaps TRBD1 (7 bases). Germline assignment: CDR1 GTSNPN and CDR2 SVGIG (reference sequence). The V and J ends lost 0 bases and 3 bases respectively, with 22 bases between them. The length of the CDR3 is 18 residues. As DNA, the CDR3 is TGTGCCTGGAGTGTATTATCAGGGGGGCGAACGGGAACAGATACGCAGTATTTT. Amino acid sequence: CAWSVLSGGRTGTDTQYF.

The chain recombines TRBV29-1 with TRBJ1-2; D perhaps matches TRBD1 (5 bases). The CDR3 has 16 amino acids. In germline, CDR1 is SQVTM, CDR2 ANQGSEA. V was shortened by 0 bases and J by 4 bases, with 18 bases between the two germline ends. CDR3 in amino acids: CSVEDGLLGGGYGYTF. The CDR3 region has the DNA TGCAGCGTTGAAGACGGTTTACTCGGGGGAGGCTATGGCTACACCTTC.

The rearrangement joins TRBV19 to TRBJ1-1; D gene unclear. The V end was cut by 9 bases, the J end by 5 bases, with 10 bases between. This CDR3 has 11 amino acids. Germline loops: CDR1 LNHDA, CDR2 SQIVND (reference sequence). CDR3 bases: TGTGCCAGCCAAGTGAGGACTGAAGCTTTCTTT. It is translated as CASQVRTEAFF. Filled out from reference TRBV19 and TRBJ1-1, the complete variable domain reads DGGITQSPKYLFRKEGQNVTLSCEQNLNHDAMYWYRQDPGQGLRLIYYSQIVNDFQKGDIAEGYSVSREKKESFPLTVTSAQKNPTAFYLCASQVRTEAFFGQGTRLTVV.

This chain joins TRBV30 and TRBJ1-4; 8 bases line up with TRBD1. Per germline, CDR1 GTSNPN and CDR2 SVGIG (reference sequence). The CDR3 has 14 amino acids. After removal of 4 bases from V and 8 bases from J, the junction contained 9 bases not matched to a gene. The CDR3 DNA sequence: TGTGCCTGGAACCCCGGGACAGGCGCCGAAAAACTGTTTTTT. This translates into CAWNPGTGAEKLFF.

In this sample, this clone turned up once. The chain combines TRBV30 with TRBJ1-2; no clear D. V was cut by 3 bases and J by 8 bases, with 13 bases left in between. This CDR3 is 12 amino acids long. Germline CDR1 is GTSNPN and CDR2 is SVGIG (reference sequence). CDR3 coding DNA: TGTGCCTGGAGCGCCGACTTCTGGGGCTACACCTTC. It encodes CAWSADFWGYTF.

The rearrangement joins TRBV18 to TRBJ2-7; D gene unclear. This CDR3 is 15 amino acids long. Germline V CDR1 and CDR2: KGHSH, LQKENI. V was shortened by 2 bases and J by 3 bases, with 14 bases between the two germline ends. The CDR3: CASSPLGLILYEQYF. The CDR3 DNA reads as TGTGCCAGCTCACCATTGGGCTTAATCCTCTACGAGCAGTACTTC.